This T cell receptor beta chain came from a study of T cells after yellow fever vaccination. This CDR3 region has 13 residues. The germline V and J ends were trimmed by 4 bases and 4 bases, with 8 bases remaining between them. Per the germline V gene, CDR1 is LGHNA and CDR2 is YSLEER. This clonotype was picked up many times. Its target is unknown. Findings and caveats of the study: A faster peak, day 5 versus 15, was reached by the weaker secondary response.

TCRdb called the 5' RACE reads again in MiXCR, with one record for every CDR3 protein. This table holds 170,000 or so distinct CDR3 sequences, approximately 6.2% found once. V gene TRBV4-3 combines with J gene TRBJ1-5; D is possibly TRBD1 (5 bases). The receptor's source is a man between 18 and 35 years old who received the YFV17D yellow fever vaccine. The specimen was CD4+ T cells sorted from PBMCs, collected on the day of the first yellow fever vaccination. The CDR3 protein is CASSLGENQPQHF. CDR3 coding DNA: TGCGCCAGCAGCCTGGGGGAGAATCAGCCCCAGCATTTT.